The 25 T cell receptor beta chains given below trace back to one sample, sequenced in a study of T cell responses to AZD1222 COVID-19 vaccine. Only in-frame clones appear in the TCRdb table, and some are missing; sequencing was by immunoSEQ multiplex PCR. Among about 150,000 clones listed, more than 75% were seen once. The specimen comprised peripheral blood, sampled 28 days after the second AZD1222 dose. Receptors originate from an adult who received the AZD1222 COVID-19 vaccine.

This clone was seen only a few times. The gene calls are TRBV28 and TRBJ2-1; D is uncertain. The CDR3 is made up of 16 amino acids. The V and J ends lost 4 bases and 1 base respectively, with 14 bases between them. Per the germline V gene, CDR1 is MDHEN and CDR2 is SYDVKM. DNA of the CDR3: TGTGCCAGCAGTTCCCTTCGATCCGCATCCTACAATGAGCAGTTCTTC. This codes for CASSSLRSASYNEQFF.

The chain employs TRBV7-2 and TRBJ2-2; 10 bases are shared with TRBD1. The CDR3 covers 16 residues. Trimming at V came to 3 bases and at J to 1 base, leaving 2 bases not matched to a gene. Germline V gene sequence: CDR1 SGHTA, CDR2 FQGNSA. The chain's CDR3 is CASSLRTGGNTGELFF. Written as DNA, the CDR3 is TGTGCCAGCAGCTTGAGGACAGGGGGGAACACCGGGGAGCTGTTTTTT.

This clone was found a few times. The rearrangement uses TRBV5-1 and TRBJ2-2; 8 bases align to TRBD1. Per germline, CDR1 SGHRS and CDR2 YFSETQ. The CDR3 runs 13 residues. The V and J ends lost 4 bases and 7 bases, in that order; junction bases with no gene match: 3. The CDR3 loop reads CASSLGQGGELFF. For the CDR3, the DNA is TGCGCCAGCAGCCTTGGACAGGGCGGGGAGCTGTTTTTT.

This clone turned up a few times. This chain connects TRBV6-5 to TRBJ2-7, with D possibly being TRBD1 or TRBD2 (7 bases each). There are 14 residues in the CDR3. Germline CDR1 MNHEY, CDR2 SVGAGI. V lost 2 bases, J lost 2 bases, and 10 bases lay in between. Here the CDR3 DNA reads TGTGCCAGCAGTTACCAGGGGGGGCCCTACGAGCAGTACTTC. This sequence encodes CASSYQGGPYEQYF.

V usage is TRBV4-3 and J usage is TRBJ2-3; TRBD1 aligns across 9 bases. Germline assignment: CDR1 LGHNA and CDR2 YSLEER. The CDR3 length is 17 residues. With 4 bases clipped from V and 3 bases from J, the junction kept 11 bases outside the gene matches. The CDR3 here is CASSPKDTGQGTDTQYF. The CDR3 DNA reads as TGCGCCAGCAGCCCCAAGGATACGGGACAGGGAACAGATACGCAGTATTTT.

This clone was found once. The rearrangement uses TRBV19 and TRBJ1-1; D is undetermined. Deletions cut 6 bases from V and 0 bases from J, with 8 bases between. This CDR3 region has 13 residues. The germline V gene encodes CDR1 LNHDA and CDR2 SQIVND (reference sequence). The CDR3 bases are TGTGCCAGTAGCAGGCGATTGAACACTGAAGCTTTCTTT. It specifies CASSRRLNTEAFF. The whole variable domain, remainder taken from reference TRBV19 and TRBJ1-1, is DGGITQSPKYLFRKEGQNVTLSCEQNLNHDAMYWYRQDPGQGLRLIYYSQIVNDFQKGDIAEGYSVSREKKESFPLTVTSAQKNPTAFYLCASSRRLNTEAFFGQGTRLTVV.

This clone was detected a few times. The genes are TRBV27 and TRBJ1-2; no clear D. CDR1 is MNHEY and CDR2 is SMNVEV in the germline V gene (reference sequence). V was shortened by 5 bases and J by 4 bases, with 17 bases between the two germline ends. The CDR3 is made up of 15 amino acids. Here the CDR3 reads CASSPAAYRFYGYTF. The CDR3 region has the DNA TGTGCCAGCAGTCCCGCGGCCTACCGATTCTATGGCTACACCTTC.

CDR3 in amino acids: CASTGRELYEQFF. CDR3 nucleotides: TGTGCCAGCACCGGGCGGGAGTTGTATGAGCAGTTCTTC. V and J are TRBV21-1 and TRBJ2-1; the D segment call TRBD2 is taken from the table without a DNA check. TRBV21-1 is labeled a pseudogene. The CDR3 covers 13 residues.

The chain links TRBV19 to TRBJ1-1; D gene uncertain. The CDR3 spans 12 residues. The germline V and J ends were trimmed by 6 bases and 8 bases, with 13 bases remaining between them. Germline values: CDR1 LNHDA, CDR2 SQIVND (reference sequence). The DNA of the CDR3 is TGTGCCAGTAGCTCAATTGGCGGGGAAGCTTTCTTT. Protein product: CASSSIGGEAFF. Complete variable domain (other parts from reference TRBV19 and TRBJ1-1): DGGITQSPKYLFRKEGQNVTLSCEQNLNHDAMYWYRQDPGQGLRLIYYSQIVNDFQKGDIAEGYSVSREKKESFPLTVTSAQKNPTAFYLCASSSIGGEAFFGQGTRLTVV.

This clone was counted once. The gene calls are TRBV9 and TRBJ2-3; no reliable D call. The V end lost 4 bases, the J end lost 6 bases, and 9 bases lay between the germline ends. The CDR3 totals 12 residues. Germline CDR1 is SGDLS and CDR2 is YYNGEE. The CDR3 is CASSPLGDTQYF. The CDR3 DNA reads TGTGCCAGCAGCCCTCTGGGGGATACGCAGTATTTT.

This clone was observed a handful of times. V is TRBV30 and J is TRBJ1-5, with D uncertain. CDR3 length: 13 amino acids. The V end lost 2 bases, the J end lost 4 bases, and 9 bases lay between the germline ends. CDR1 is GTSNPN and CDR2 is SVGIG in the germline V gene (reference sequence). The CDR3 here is CAWSTGSNQPQHF. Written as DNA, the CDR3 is TGTGCCTGGAGTACGGGGTCGAATCAGCCCCAGCATTTT. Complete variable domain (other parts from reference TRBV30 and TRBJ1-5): SQTIHQWPATLVQPVGSPLSLECTVEGTSNPNLYWYRQAAGRGLQLLFYSVGIGQISSEVPQNLSASRPQDRQFILSSKKLLLSDSGFYLCAWSTGSNQPQHFGDGTRLSIL.

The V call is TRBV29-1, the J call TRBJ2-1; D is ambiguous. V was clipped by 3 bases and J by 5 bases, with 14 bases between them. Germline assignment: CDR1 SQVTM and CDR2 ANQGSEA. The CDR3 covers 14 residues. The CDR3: CSVDGAVLNNEQFF. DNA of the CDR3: TGCAGCGTTGATGGTGCGGTTCTAAACAATGAGCAGTTCTTC.

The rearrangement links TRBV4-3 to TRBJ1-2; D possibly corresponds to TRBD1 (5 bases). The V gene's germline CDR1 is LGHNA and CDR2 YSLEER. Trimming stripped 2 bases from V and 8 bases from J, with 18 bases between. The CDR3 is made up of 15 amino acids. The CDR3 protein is CASSQPGTSAGGYTF. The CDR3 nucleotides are TGCGCCAGCAGCCAACCTGGGACCTCCGCAGGGGGCTACACCTTC.

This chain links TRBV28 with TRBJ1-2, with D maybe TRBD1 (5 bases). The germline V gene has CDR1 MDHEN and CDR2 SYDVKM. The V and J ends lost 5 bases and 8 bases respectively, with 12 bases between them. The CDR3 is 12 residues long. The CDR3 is CASSRDVLGYTF. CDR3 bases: TGTGCCAGCAGTCGGGACGTCCTGGGCTACACCTTC.

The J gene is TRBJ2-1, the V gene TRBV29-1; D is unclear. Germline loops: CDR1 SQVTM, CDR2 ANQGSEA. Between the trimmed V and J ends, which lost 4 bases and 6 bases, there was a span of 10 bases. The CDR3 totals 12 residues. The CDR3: CSVGDYLNEQFF. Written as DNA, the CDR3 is TGCAGCGTTGGTGATTACCTCAATGAGCAGTTCTTC.

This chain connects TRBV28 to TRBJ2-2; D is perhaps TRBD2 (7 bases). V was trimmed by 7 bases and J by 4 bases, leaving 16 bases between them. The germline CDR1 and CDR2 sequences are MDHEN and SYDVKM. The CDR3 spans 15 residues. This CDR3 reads CASTHWGGGTGELFF. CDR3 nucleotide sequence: TGTGCCAGCACCCATTGGGGGGGCGGCACCGGGGAGCTGTTTTTT.

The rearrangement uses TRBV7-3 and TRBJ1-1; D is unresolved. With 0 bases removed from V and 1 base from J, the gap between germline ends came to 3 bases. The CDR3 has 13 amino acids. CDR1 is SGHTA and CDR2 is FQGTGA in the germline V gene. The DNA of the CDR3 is TGTGCCAGCAGCTTAACAGGGAACACTGAAGCTTTCTTT. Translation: CASSLTGNTEAFF.

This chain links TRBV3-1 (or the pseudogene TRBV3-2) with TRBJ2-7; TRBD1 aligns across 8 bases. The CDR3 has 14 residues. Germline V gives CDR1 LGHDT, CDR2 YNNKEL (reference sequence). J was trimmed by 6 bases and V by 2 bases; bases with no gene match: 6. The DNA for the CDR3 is TGTGCCAGCAGCCAAATACAGGGGGTGGGCGAGCAGTACTTC. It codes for CASSQIQGVGEQYF.

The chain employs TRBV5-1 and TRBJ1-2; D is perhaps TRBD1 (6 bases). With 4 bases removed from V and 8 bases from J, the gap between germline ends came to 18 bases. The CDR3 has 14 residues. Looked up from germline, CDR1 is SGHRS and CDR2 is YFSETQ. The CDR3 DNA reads TGCGCCAGCAGCCGGCCTGGAGGGACAAGAGGCTACACCTTC. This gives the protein CASSRPGGTRGYTF.

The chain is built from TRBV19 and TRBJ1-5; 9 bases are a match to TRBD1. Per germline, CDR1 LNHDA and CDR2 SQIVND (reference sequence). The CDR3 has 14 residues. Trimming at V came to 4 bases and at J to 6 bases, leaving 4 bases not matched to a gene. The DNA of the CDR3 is TGTGCCAGTAGTACCGGACAGGGGCGTCAGCCCCAGCATTTT. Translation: CASSTGQGRQPQHF.

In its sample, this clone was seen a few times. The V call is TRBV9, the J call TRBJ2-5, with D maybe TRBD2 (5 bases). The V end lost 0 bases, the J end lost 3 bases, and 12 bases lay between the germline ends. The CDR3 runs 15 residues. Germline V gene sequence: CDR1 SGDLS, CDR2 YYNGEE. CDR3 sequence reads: CASSVDGGLKETQYF. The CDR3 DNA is TGTGCCAGCAGCGTAGATGGAGGTTTGAAAGAGACCCAGTACTTC.

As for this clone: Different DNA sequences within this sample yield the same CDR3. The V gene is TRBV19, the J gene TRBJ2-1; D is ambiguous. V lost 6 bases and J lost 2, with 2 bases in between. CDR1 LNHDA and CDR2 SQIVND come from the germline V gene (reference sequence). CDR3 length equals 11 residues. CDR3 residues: CASSTYNEQFF. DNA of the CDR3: TGTGCCAGTAGCACCTACAATGAGCAGTTCTTC.

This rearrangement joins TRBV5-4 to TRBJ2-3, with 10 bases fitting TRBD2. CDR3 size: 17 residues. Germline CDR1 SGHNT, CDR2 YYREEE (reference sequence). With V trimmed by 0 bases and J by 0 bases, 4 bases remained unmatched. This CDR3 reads CASSLGRTSGSTDTQYF. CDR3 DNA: TGTGCCAGCAGCTTGGGAAGGACTAGCGGCAGCACAGATACGCAGTATTTT. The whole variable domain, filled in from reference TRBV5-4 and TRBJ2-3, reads ETGVTQSPTHLIKTRGQQVTLRCSSQSGHNTVSWYQQALGQGPQFIFQYYREEENGRGNFPPRFSGLQFPNYSSELNVNALELDDSALYLCASSLGRTSGSTDTQYFGPGTRLTVL.

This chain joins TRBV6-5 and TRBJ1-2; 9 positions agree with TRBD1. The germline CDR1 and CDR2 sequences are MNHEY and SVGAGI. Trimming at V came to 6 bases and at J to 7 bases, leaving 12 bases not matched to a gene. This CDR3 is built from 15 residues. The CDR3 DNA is TGTGCCAGCAGCGTATCGGGACAGGGATTCTTTGGCTACACCTTC. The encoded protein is CASSVSGQGFFGYTF.

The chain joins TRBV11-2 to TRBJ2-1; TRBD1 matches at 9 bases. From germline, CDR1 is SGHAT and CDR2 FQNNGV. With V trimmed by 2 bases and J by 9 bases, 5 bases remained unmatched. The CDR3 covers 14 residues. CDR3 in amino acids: CASSLKQGAGEQFF. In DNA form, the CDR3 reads TGTGCCAGCAGCTTAAAACAGGGGGCGGGTGAGCAGTTCTTC.